The TCR beta chain under discussion was sequenced for a study of cytomegalovirus exposure and HLA in healthy donors. Points from the study as a whole: Later analysis placed DRB1 highest and HLA-C lowest in TCR association rates, which differed by HLA locus.

V lost 3 bases to trimming and J lost 1 base, with 3 bases between them. This CDR3 is 11 amino acids long. Germline CDR1 reads SQVTM; CDR2 reads ANQGSEA. The PCR made use of 60 Vbeta and 13 Jbeta primers. Method: immunoSEQ multiplex PCR; TCRdb's copy keeps in-frame clones and lacks some. In the table there are some 90,000 clones, 77% of which are singletons. Comment on this clone: Its antigen is as yet unknown.

This clonotype was obtained from a boy younger than 18 in good health and CMV-seronegative. Input material: PBMCs. This chain links TRBV29-1 with TRBJ1-1; no definite D call. CDR3 residues: CSVDRNTEAFF. The CDR3, as DNA: TGCAGCGTTGACAGGAACACTGAAGCTTTCTTT.